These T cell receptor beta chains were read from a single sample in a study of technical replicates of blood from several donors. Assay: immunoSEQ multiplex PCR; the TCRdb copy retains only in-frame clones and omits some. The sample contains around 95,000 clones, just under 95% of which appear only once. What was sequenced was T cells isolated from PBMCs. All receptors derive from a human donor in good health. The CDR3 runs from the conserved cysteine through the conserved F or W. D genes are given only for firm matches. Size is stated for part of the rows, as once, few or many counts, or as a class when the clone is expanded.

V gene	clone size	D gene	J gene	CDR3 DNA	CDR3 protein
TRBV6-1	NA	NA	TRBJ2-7	TGTGCCAGCCAAAGGGCGGGGAGCTCCTACGAGCAGTACTTC	CASQRAGSSYEQYF
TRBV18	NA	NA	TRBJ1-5	TGTGCCAGCTCACCTTTAAGGAATTCGGGTCAGCCCCAGCATTTT	CASSPLRNSGQPQHF
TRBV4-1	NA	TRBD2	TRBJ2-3	TGCGCCAGCAGTTTAGAACCGGGACTAGCGGGTGGCACAGATACGCAGTATTTT	CASSLEPGLAGGTDTQYF
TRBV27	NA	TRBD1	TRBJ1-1	TGTGCCAGCAGATCGACAGGGGGGGGGACTGAAGCTTTCTTT	CASRSTGGGTEAFF
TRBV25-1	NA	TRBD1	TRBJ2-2	TGTGCCAGCAACGGCCAGGGGGCGAACACCGGGGAGCTGTTTTTT	CASNGQGANTGELFF
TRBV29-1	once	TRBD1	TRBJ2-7	TGCAGCGTCCGTGGACAGGCGAGCTCCTACGAGCAGTACTTC	CSVRGQASSYEQYF
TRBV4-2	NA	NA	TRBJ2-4	TGTGCCAGCAGCCAAGAAGGACCACTAGCCCTAGCCAAAAACATTCAGTACTTC	CASSQEGPLALAKNIQYF
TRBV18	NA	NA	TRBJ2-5	TGTGCCAGCTCACCAGGACAGCAAGAGACCCAGTACTTC	CASSPGQQETQYF
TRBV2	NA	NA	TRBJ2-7	TGTGCCAGCACCTTGGACAGAGAGAATGAGCAGTACTTC	CASTLDRENEQYF
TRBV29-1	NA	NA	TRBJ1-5	TGCAGCGTTGGACAGGATAGCAATCAGCCCCAGCATTTT	CSVGQDSNQPQHF
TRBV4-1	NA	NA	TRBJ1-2	TGCGCCAGCAGCCAAGTTGGTGTCAGGCTCTATGGCTACACCTTC	CASSQVGVRLYGYTF
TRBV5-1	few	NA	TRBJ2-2	TGCGCCAGCAGCCCTGGGGGGTTATACGGGGAGCTGTTTTTT	CASSPGGLYGELFF
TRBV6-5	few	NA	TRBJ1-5	TGTGCCAGCAGTTTTTCCAGGGAATTGGATCAGCCCCAGCATTTT	CASSFSRELDQPQHF
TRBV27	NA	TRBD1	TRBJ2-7	TGTGCCAGCACCGGACAGGGGGCGTCCTACGAGCAGTACTTC	CASTGQGASYEQYF
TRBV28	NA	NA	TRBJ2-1	TGTGCCAGCAGTTTACCGGGACTCACGGGTCAGAATGAGCAGTTCTTC	CASSLPGLTGQNEQFF
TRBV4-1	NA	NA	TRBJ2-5	TGCGCCAGCAGCCTCCGGGCCCCGGGATCAGCGGAGACCCAGTACTTC	CASSLRAPGSAETQYF
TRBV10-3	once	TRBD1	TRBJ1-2	TGTGCCACACACTCCCAACAGGGGGACGGCTACACCTTC	CATHSQQGDGYTF
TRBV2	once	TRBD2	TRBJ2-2	TGTGCCAGCAGTGAATTGATCGCTAGCGGGGGGGAATACACCGGGGAGCTGTTTTTT	CASSELIASGGEYTGELFF
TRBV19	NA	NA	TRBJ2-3	TGTGCCAGTAGAAGCGAGATCCAGGGGGGAACGCAGTATTTT	CASRSEIQGGTQYF
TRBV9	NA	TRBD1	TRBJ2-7	TGTGCCAGCAGCGTAGCGGGACAGGAGGGGGACGAGCAGTACTTC	CASSVAGQEGDEQYF
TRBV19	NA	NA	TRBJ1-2	TGTGCCAGTGAAGACCAGGGACACGGCTACACCTTC	CASEDQGHGYTF
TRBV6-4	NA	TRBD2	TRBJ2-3	TGTGCCAGCAGCCCTCTATTTCAGCGGGGTAGCACAGATACGCAGTATTTT	CASSPLFQRGSTDTQYF
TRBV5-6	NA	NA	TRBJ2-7	TGTGCCAGCAGCTTGGGCGGGATGAGGTCCCACGAGCAGTACTTC	CASSLGGMRSHEQYF
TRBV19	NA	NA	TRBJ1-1	TGTGCCAGGATTCACAGTGAAGCTTTCTTT	CARIHSEAFF
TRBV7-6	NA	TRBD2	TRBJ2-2	TGTGCCAGCAGCCCTAATCGGGGGGGCACCGGGGAGCTGTTTTTT	CASSPNRGGTGELFF
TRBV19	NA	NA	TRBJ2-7	TGTGCCAGTAGTCCCCCCGGGACTCGCTCCTACGAGCAGTACTTC	CASSPPGTRSYEQYF
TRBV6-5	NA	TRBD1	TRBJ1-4	TGTGCCAGCAGTTCGGCAGGGGGTGAAAAACTGTTTTTT	CASSSAGGEKLFF
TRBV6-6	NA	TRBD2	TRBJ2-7	TGTGCCAGCTCTAACGGGCGAGCGGGACCCCCCTACGAGCAGTACTTC	CASSNGRAGPPYEQYF
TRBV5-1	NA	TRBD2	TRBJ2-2	TGCGCCAGCAGCTTGTCGGGAGGAGATTTTCCCGGGGAGCTGTTTTTT	CASSLSGGDFPGELFF
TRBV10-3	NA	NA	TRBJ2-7	TGTGCCATCAGTGATCCCGATCGACGGGGCTCCTACGAGCAGTACTTC	CAISDPDRRGSYEQYF
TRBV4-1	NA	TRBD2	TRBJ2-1	TGCGCCAGCAGCCAAGTCTCTAGCGGGGGGAGGAGGAATGAGCAGTTCTTC	CASSQVSSGGRRNEQFF
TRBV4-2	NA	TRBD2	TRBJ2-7	TGTGCCAGCAGCCAAGAAAGGACTAGCGTGTACGAGCAGTACTTC	CASSQERTSVYEQYF
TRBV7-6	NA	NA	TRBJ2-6	TGTGCCAGCAGCTTATGGGCAGACCGCTCTGGGGCCAACGTCCTGACTTTC	CASSLWADRSGANVLTF
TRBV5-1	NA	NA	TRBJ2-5	TGCGCCAGCAGCTTCGACAGACAAGAGACCCAGTACTTC	CASSFDRQETQYF
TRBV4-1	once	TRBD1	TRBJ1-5	TGCGCCAGCAGCCAAAGAGGACAGGGGGCGGGGGGTCAGCCCCAGCATTTT	CASSQRGQGAGGQPQHF
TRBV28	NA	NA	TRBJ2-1	TGTGCCAGCAGTTTAGTAGCACTCAGCTCCTACAATGAGCAGTTCTTC	CASSLVALSSYNEQFF
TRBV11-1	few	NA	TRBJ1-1	TGTGCCAGCAGCTTGGGGGCGGAGAACACTGAAGCTTTCTTT	CASSLGAENTEAFF
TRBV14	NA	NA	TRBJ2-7	TGTGCCAGCAGCCCTTTATTGATGCGTCGAGATTACGAGCAGTACTTC	CASSPLLMRRDYEQYF
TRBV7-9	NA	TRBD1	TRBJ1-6	TGTGCCAGCAGCTTCCAGGGGGATTCACCCCTCCACTTT	CASSFQGDSPLHF
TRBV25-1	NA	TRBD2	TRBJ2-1	TGTGCCAGCAGTCCTAGCGGATCCTACAATGAGCAGTTCTTC	CASSPSGSYNEQFF
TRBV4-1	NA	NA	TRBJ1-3	TGCGCCAGCAGCCTACGCTTCACACGGGTCTCTGGAAACACCATATATTTT	CASSLRFTRVSGNTIYF
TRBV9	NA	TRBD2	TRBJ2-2	TGTGCCAGCAGCATTAGCGGGGGGGGTACCGGGGAGCTGTTTTTT	CASSISGGGTGELFF
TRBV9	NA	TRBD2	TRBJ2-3	TGTGCCAGCAGCGCGGCGGGGGGGCGGGTAGATACGCAGTATTTT	CASSAAGGRVDTQYF
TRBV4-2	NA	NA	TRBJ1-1	TGTGCCAGCAGCCAAGATAGAGAGGACACTGAAGCTTTCTTT	CASSQDREDTEAFF
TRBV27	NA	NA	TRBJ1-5	TGTGCCAGCAGCCATCTAGGGGGAAGCAATCAGCCCCAGCATTTT	CASSHLGGSNQPQHF
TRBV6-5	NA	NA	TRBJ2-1	TGTGCCAGCAGGAGTACCTTGAGCTCCTACAATGAGCAGTTCTTC	CASRSTLSSYNEQFF
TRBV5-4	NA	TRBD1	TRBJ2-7	TGTGCCAGCAGCCCGACAGGGGGAGAGCAGTACTTC	CASSPTGGEQYF
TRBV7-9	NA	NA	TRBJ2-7	TGTGCCAGCAGCTTCACAGCCAGGGGCTCCTACGAGCAGTACTTC	CASSFTARGSYEQYF
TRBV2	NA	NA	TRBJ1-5	TGTGCCAGCAGGAACGGACAGCATAGCAATCAGCCCCAGCATTTT	CASRNGQHSNQPQHF
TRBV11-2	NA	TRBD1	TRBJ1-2	TGTGCCAGCAGCCTCAGACAGGGAGTAGGTGGCTACACCTTC	CASSLRQGVGGYTF
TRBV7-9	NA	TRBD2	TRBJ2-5	TGTGCCAGCAGCGGACGACTAGCGGGGGGATCGGGAGAGACCCAGTACTTC	CASSGRLAGGSGETQYF
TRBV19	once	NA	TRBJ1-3	TGTGCCAGTAGCACAAACAGTGCTGGAAACACCATATATTTT	CASSTNSAGNTIYF
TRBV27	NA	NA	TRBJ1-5	TGTGCCAGCAGTTTATTTGGGAGGTCCGATCAGCCCCAGCATTTT	CASSLFGRSDQPQHF
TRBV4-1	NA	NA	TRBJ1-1	TGCGCCAGCAGCCATGCCCTCGAGAGGGTGGGGACTGAAGCTTTCTTT	CASSHALERVGTEAFF
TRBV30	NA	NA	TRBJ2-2	TGTGCCTGGAGTAGCTCCGGGGAGCTGTTTTTT	CAWSSSGELFF
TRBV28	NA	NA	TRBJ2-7	TGTGGAGCGACTCCCATCGACTCCTACGAGCAGTACTTC	CGATPIDSYEQYF